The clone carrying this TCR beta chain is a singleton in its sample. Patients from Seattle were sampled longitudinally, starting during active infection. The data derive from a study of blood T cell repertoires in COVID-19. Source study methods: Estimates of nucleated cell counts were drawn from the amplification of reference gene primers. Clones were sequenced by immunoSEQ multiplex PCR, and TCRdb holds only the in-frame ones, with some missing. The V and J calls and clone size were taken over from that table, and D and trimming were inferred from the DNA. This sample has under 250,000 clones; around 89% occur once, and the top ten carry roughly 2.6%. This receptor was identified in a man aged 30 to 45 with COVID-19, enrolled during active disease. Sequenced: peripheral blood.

The CDR3 sequence is CASSLGQAQELFF. The CDR3 nucleotides read TGTGCCAGCAGCTTAGGCCAGGCCCAGGAGCTGTTTTTT. The chain is built from TRBV7-7 and TRBJ2-2; no reliable D call. In germline, CDR1 is SSHAT, CDR2 FNYEAQ (reference sequence). CDR3 size: 13 residues. The V end was cut by 1 base, the J end by 10 bases, with 10 bases between.